The clone carrying this T cell receptor beta chain was recorded many times. These data belong to a study of T cells in Graves' hyperthyroidism and ophthalmopathy. There were TCR beta CDR3 regions amplified from RNA transcripts. The HTBI primer set served for first-round RT-PCR of the TCR CDR3. TCRdb called the multiplex PCR reads again in MiXCR, with one record for every CDR3 protein. The sample shows approximately 400,000 distinct CDR3 sequences, 11% to 15% of them seen only once. The V gene's germline CDR1 is SGHRS and CDR2 YFSETQ. V trimming: 0 bases; J trimming: 2 bases; junction bases outside the gene matches: 7. This CDR3 comprises 17 residues.

The sequenced sample consisted of blood. The chain recombines TRBV5-1 with TRBJ2-5; 10 positions agree with TRBD2. The clonotype originates from a woman aged 55-69 years with Graves' hyperthyroidism. The DNA for the CDR3 is TGCGCCAGCAGCTTGGTGGTAGCGGGAGGTCTACAAGAGACCCAGTACTTC. Translated, it gives CASSLVVAGGLQETQYF.